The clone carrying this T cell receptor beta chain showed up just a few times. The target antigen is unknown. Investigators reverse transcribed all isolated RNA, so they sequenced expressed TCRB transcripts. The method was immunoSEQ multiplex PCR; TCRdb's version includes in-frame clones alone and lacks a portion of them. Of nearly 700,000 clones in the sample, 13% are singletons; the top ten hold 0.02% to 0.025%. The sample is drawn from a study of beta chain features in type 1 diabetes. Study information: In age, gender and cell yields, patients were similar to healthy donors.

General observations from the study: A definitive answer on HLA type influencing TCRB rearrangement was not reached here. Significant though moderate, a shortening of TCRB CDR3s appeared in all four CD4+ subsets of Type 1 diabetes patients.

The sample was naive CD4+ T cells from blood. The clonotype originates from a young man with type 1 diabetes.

DNA for the CDR3: TGTGCCAGCAGCGAATCCGGACAGGGCGGCTATGGCTACACCTTC. Amino acids: CASSESGQGGYGYTF. This rearrangement joins TRBV5-4 to TRBJ1-2; 8 bases line up with TRBD1. The CDR3 has 15 amino acids. Germline CDR1 is SGHNT and CDR2 is YYREEE (reference sequence). With 4 bases clipped from V and 4 bases from J, the junction kept 9 bases outside the gene matches.